This T cell receptor beta chain stems from a study of beta chain features in type 1 diabetes. This clone appeared a few times. Its antigen is not known. The junction differs from germline at one of its ends, possibly a read error. Study-wide results and limits: Shortening of TCRB CDR3s, moderate but significant, appeared in all four CD4+ subsets of Type 1 diabetes patients.

Each of the sorted populations had a purity greater than 98%. The investigators reverse transcribed all of the isolated RNA, so they sequenced expressed TCRB transcripts. Sequencing of naive, central memory and regulatory T cell samples gave an average of around 3.5 million reads. The table came from immunoSEQ multiplex PCR; TCRdb's copy has only in-frame clones and leaves some out. Among more than 110,000 clones listed, 6.9% were seen once. The CDR3 is 10 residues long. Germline V gene sequence: CDR1 ENHRY, CDR2 SYGVKD. This clonotype was sampled from a woman aged 25 to 39 in good health. Sequencing used central memory CD4+ T cells from blood. The J gene is TRBJ1-1, the V gene TRBV10-3; D unresolved. Here the CDR3 DNA reads TGCGCCAGCTGGGCGGGTGAAGCTTTCTTT. Its protein is CASWAGEAFF.